A selection of T cell receptor beta chains follows, all from one sample in a study of T cell clonotyping in hematopoietic cell transplantation. Sequencing used immunoSEQ multiplex PCR; TCRdb keeps in-frame clones, though not all of them. Of about 6,300 clones listed, roughly 90% are singletons. The sample was peripheral blood mononuclear cells, taken 180 days after allogeneic stem cell transplant. These receptors were obtained from a female patient between 50 and 60 years old who had an allogeneic stem cell transplant from an unrelated donor, so the T cells may come from the graft donor. Some clones in this sample may be carry-over from other donors' samples. CDR3s include the opening cysteine and the closing phenylalanine or tryptophan. Each record gives: D gene, J gene, clone size, V gene, CDR3 DNA, CDR3 protein. The D gene is left open where the match is weak. Rows may omit the clone size; those that give it use once, few, many or a size class.

. | TRBJ1-2 | . | TRBV28 | TGTGCCAGCAGTTTGGCGGTGAAGGGGGTAAATGGCTACACCTTC | CASSLAVKGVNGYTF
. | TRBJ1-5 | few | TRBV9 | TGTGCCAGCAGCCCACAGGGAACCAATCAGCCCCAGCATTTT | CASSPQGTNQPQHF
. | TRBJ1-1 | once | TRBV19 | TGTGCCAGTAGTATAGGACCCGCTTGGTCCCTTGGGGGGAACACTGAAGCTTTCTTT | CASSIGPAWSLGGNTEAFF
TRBD2 | TRBJ2-7 | . | TRBV2 | TGTGCCAGCCTCGGGACTAGCGGGGGGGAATACGAGCAGTACTTC | CASLGTSGGEYEQYF
. | TRBJ2-2 | . | TRBV2 | TGTGCCAGCAGTGCGGAAGGGGGGCAACACTCCGGGGAGCTGTTTTTT | CASSAEGGQHSGELFF
. | TRBJ1-4 | . | TRBV7-6 | TGTGCCAGCAGCTTAGTCTTGGCAGGGCCAACTAATGAAAAACTGTTTTTT | CASSLVLAGPTNEKLFF
. | TRBJ1-1 | . | TRBV29-1 | TGCAGCGTTGAAGAGCTACATGGGTGGAAAGCTTTCTTT | CSVEELHGWKAFF
. | TRBJ2-3 | . | TRBV10-3 | TGTGCCATAGCAGGCTTCACAGATACGCAGTATTTT | CAIAGFTDTQYF
TRBD1 | TRBJ1-6 | . | TRBV5-1 | TGCGCCAGCAGCTTCGCTGGGACAGGGAGTTATAATTCACCCCTCCACTTT | CASSFAGTGSYNSPLHF
. | TRBJ2-7 | . | TRBV6-1 | TGTGCCAGCAGCCTCGAGGATAGCTCCTACGAGCAGTACTTC | CASSLEDSSYEQYF
TRBD1 | TRBJ1-6 | . | TRBV9 | TGTGCCAGCAGCTCCCGGACAGGGGAGAATTCACCCCTCCACTTT | CASSSRTGENSPLHF
. | TRBJ2-7 | . | TRBV19 | TGTGCCAGTAGAGACAGTTTTACCTACGAGCAGTACTTC | CASRDSFTYEQYF
TRBD1 | TRBJ1-3 | . | TRBV7-7 | TGTGCCAGCAGCTTGGGACAGGGGGGAGGAAACACCATATATTTT | CASSLGQGGGNTIYF
. | TRBJ2-2 | . | TRBV11-2 | TGTGCCAGCAGCCCTCGGGGGTACACCGGGGAGCTGTTTTTT | CASSPRGYTGELFF
TRBD2 | TRBJ2-7 | . | TRBV5-1 | TGCGCCAGCAGCTTGTCCCCGCTCGGGGGGAGTATTAACGAGCAGTACTTC | CASSLSPLGGSINEQYF
. | TRBJ2-3 | . | TRBV11-1 | TGTGCCAGCACTTTGGACGGCAGGCTCACAGATACGCAGTATTTT | CASTLDGRLTDTQYF
TRBD1 | TRBJ2-2 | . | TRBV12-5 | TGTGCTAGTGGTTTGGTGGGGAGACAGGGGGCAGGAACCGGGGAGCTGTTTTTT | CASGLVGRQGAGTGELFF
. | TRBJ1-1 | . | TRBV6-4 | TGTGCCAGCAGTGCAAGTCCGGGGAACACTGAAGCTTTCTTT | CASSASPGNTEAFF
TRBD2 | TRBJ2-2 | . | TRBV5-1 | TGCGCCAGCAGCTTGGCCATAGCGGGGTCCGGGGAGCTGTTTTTT | CASSLAIAGSGELFF
. | TRBJ1-1 | . | TRBV18 | TGTGCCAGCTCTGGACAGACGAACACTGAAGCTTTCTTT | CASSGQTNTEAFF
TRBD2 | TRBJ2-7 | . | TRBV6-1 | TGTGCCAGCAGGGAAAGGTGGAGTAGCGGGGGTTCCTACGAGCAGTACTTC | CASRERWSSGGSYEQYF
. | TRBJ1-1 | . | TRBV19 | TGTGCCAGTGGGTTTCCCGGCACTGAAGCTTTCTTT | CASGFPGTEAFF
. | TRBJ2-7 | . | TRBV5-4 | TGTGCCAGCAGCTTGCAGGACTCGCAGGAGCAGTACTTC | CASSLQDSQEQYF
TRBD1 | TRBJ2-1 | . | TRBV6-1 | TGTGCCAGCAGTGATAGGACAGGGTCCTACAATGAGCAGTTCTTC | CASSDRTGSYNEQFF